One and the same sample provided the 26 T cell receptor beta chains below, sequenced in a study of read filtering for tumor transcriptome and immune sequencing. Molecular barcoded adaptors covering alpha/delta and beta/gamma chains were used on roughly 400 ng RNA. In TCRdb, the reads were re-called with MiXCR into one record per CDR3 protein. The table lists around 140,000 distinct CDR3 sequences, around 14% of them singletons. Specimen: a population of CD138-negative cells sorted from bone marrow. The receptors were gathered from a donor aged 40 or over with multiple myeloma.

This clonotype was seen many times. The chain is built from TRBV7-8 and TRBJ2-2, with 12 positions matching TRBD2. Germline loops: CDR1 SGHVS, CDR2 FQNEAQ. Losses at the gene ends were 5 bases for V and 8 bases for J; bases not matched to a gene: 6. CDR3 length equals 15 residues. The CDR3 nucleotides are TGTGCCAGCAGCCCTAGCGGGAGGGCCCCGGGGGAGCTGTTTTTT. Its translation: CASSPSGRAPGELFF. Full variable domain (missing parts from reference TRBV7-8 and TRBJ2-2): GAGVSQSPRYKVAKRGQDVALRCDPISGHVSLFWYQQALGQGPEFLTYFQNEAQLDKSGLPSDRFFAERPEGSVSTLKIQRTQQEDSAVYLCASSPSGRAPGELFFGEGSRLTVL.

This clonotype has a handful of counts. The chain uses TRBV3-1 and TRBJ1-3; unclear D gene. Trimming left V 4 bases short and J 1 base short, with 11 bases between. The CDR3 has 15 residues. Germline assignment: CDR1 LGHDT and CDR2 YNNKEL (reference sequence). The CDR3 loop reads CASSPPTTSGNTIYF. CDR3 sequence (DNA): TGTGCCAGCAGCCCCCCAACAACGTCTGGAAACACCATATATTTT.

Notes on this clonotype: It differs at one base from a far larger clone, so likely a read error. V is TRBV12-3 or TRBV12-4 and J is TRBJ1-1, with D possibly TRBD1 on 5 matching bases. The CDR3 consists of 12 residues. V was shortened by 8 bases and J by 4 bases, with 11 bases between the two germline ends. The CDR3 DNA sequence: TGTGCCAGCGGTCCAGGGCCCACTGAAGCTTTCTTT. Protein product: CASGPGPTEAFF.

This clonotype was observed many times. The chain uses TRBV5-1 and TRBJ1-2, with D perhaps TRBD1 (6 bases). The CDR3 is 15 residues long. Trimming took off 4 bases at V and 5 bases at J, with 18 bases between the two ends. The germline V gene has CDR1 SGHRS and CDR2 YFSETQ. CDR3 protein: CASSRGAGESYGYTF. CDR3 DNA: TGCGCCAGCAGCCGGGGCGCAGGGGAAAGTTATGGCTACACCTTC. The full variable domain, in which reference TRBV5-1 and TRBJ1-2 provide the parts outside the CDR3, is KAGVTQTPRYLIKTRGQQVTLSCSPISGHRSVSWYQQTPGQGLQFLFEYFSETQRNKGNFPGRFSGRQFSNSRSEMNVSTLELGDSALYLCASSRGAGESYGYTFGSGTRLTVV.

The chain links TRBV21-1 to TRBJ2-7; the table names TRBD2, a call not compared with the DNA. TRBV21-1 is termed a pseudogene. The CDR3 sequence is 14 residues long. CDR3 sequence: CASSKASGRGEQYF. In DNA, the CDR3 is TGTGCCAGCAGCAAAGCTAGCGGGAGAGGGGAGCAGTACTTC.

This clonotype was counted ten times or more. The chain links TRBV2 to TRBJ1-5, with D possibly matching TRBD1 (6 bases). Germline CDR1 reads SNHLY; CDR2 reads FYNNEI. The CDR3 covers 17 residues. Between the trimmed V and J ends, which lost 0 bases and 0 bases, there was a span of 12 bases. In nucleotides, the CDR3 is TGTGCCAGCAGTGAAGCGCTCTACAGGGCTAGCAATCAGCCCCAGCATTTT. Amino acid sequence: CASSEALYRASNQPQHF.

This clonotype appeared once. This may arise from a read error, as a much more abundant clone is one base away. CDR3 region: CATSRGTNAEAFF. The CDR3 DNA reads TGTGCCACCAGCAGAGGAACGAACGCTGAAGCTTTCTTT. The chain links TRBV15 to TRBJ1-1, with D unclear. Germline CDR1 is LNHNV and CDR2 is YYDKDF (reference sequence). This CDR3 spans 13 amino acids.

This clonotype was observed many times. The rearrangement joins TRBV5-1 to TRBJ2-3, with TRBD1 identical over 8 bases. CDR1 is SGHRS, CDR2 YFSETQ, per germline. With 0 bases clipped from V and 2 bases from J, the junction kept 5 bases outside the gene matches. The CDR3 sequence is 16 residues long. This CDR3 is CASSLDSGGITDTQYF. CDR3 nucleotides: TGCGCCAGCAGCTTGGATTCAGGGGGCATCACAGATACGCAGTATTTT.

A note on this clonotype: Being one base from a much bigger clone, this may be a read error. The chain employs TRBV5-5 and TRBJ2-3, with a weak D call TRBD1 (5 bases). The J call could be wrong; TRBJ1-5 is a better fit for the DNA end. CDR1 SGHKS and CDR2 YYEKEE come from the germline V gene (reference sequence). The CDR3 has 16 amino acids. For the CDR3, the DNA is TGTGCCAGCAGCCACGGACTAGCGGGAGGGGCAGATACGCAGCATTTT. Its protein is CASSHGLAGGADTQHF.

This rearrangement joins TRBV29-1 to TRBJ1-1, with unresolved D. CDR1 SQVTM and CDR2 ANQGSEA come from the germline V gene. There are 11 residues in the CDR3. The germline V and J ends were trimmed by 7 bases and 4 bases, with 10 bases remaining between them. DNA for the CDR3: TGCAGCGCACTATTGAGCACTGAAGCTTTCTTT. Residues: CSALLSTEAFF.

Ten or more counts support this clonotype. The chain joins TRBV29-1 to TRBJ1-1; D call uncertain. Looked up from germline, CDR1 is SQVTM and CDR2 is ANQGSEA. V dropped 1 base and J dropped 1 base, with 7 bases sitting between them. The length of the CDR3 is 13 residues. CDR3 amino acids: CSVEGTENTEAFF. In DNA, the CDR3 is TGCAGCGTTGAAGGGACTGAGAACACTGAAGCTTTCTTT.

A remark on this clonotype: Possible read error: a much larger clone is one base away. The chain joins TRBV11-2 to TRBJ2-3; the D gene is possibly TRBD1 (6 bases). Germline V gene data show CDR1 as SGHAT and CDR2 as FQNNGV. The CDR3 totals 12 residues. Here the CDR3 DNA reads TGTGCCAGCAGCTTAGCCAGGGGACATCGGCATTTT. Translated, it gives CASSLARGHRHF.

This clonotype has ten or more counts. This chain joins TRBV12-3 or TRBV12-4 and TRBJ1-1; D remains ambiguous. CDR3 length: 13 amino acids. Trimming stripped 5 bases from V and 1 base from J, with 8 bases between. CDR3 region: CASSGLRNTEAFF. Here the CDR3 DNA reads TGTGCCAGCAGTGGGCTGAGGAACACTGAAGCTTTCTTT.

V gene TRBV7-2 combines with J gene TRBJ2-1; 12 bases match TRBD2. This CDR3 region has 16 residues. The germline V gene encodes CDR1 SGHTA and CDR2 FQGNSA. V was pared by 4 bases and J by 11 bases, with 12 bases of the junction left unmatched. The chain's CDR3 is CASSSSPTSGRGQQFF. In nucleotides, the CDR3 is TGTGCCAGCAGCTCCAGCCCGACTAGCGGGAGAGGCCAGCAGTTCTTC. Full variable domain (rest looked up from reference TRBV7-2 and TRBJ2-1): GAGVSQSPSNKVTEKGKDVELRCDPISGHTALYWYRQSLGQGLEFLIYFQGNSAPDKSGLPSDRFSAERTGGSVSTLTIQRTQQEDSAVYLCASSSSPTSGRGQQFFGPGTRLTVL.

As to this clonotype: Since a much larger clone is just one base distant, this may be a read error. The chain has TRBV7-9 and TRBJ2-2, with D hard to call. CDR3 length: 15 residues. The germline V and J ends were trimmed by 5 bases and 7 bases, with 17 bases remaining between them. From germline, CDR1 is SEHNR and CDR2 FQNEAQ (reference sequence). The CDR3 loop is CASSPWPLDIGELFF. The CDR3 nucleotides read TGTGCCAGCAGCCCCTGGCCTCTAGACATCGGGGAGCTGTTTTTT.

This clonotype was detected a few times. The chain recombines TRBV19 with TRBJ1-2, with 7 bases aligning to TRBD1. Germline V gene lookup returns CDR1 LNHDA and CDR2 SQIVND (reference sequence). This CDR3 contains 13 residues. Losses at the gene ends were 5 bases for V and 3 bases for J; bases not matched to a gene: 3. This CDR3 is CASSLQGYYGYTF. The CDR3 DNA follows: TGTGCCAGTAGTCTACAGGGGTACTATGGCTACACCTTC. The full variable domain, rest sourced from reference TRBV19 and TRBJ1-2, is DGGITQSPKYLFRKEGQNVTLSCEQNLNHDAMYWYRQDPGQGLRLIYYSQIVNDFQKGDIAEGYSVSREKKESFPLTVTSAQKNPTAFYLCASSLQGYYGYTFGSGTRLTVV.

This clonotype was found many times. The rearrangement links TRBV4-2 to TRBJ2-5; TRBD1 matches at 9 bases. CDR1 is LGHNA and CDR2 is YNFKEQ in the germline V gene. V was pared by 4 bases and J by 5 bases, with 17 bases of the junction left unmatched. The length of the CDR3 is 18 residues. The CDR3 loop is CASSLRKEQGARRETQYF. In DNA form, the CDR3 reads TGTGCCAGCAGCCTGAGGAAAGAACAGGGGGCGCGAAGGGAGACCCAGTACTTC.

This clonotype was picked up many times. The chain uses TRBV7-6 and TRBJ2-7; maybe TRBD2 (5 bases). Trimming removed 0 bases at V and 1 base at J, with 10 bases between. CDR3 length equals 15 residues. From germline, CDR1 is SGHVS and CDR2 FNYEAQ. The CDR3 sequence: CASSLAPGSSYEQYF. DNA for the CDR3: TGTGCCAGCAGCTTAGCCCCGGGGTCTTCCTACGAGCAGTACTTC.

The rearrangement joins TRBV3-1 to TRBJ2-5, with D uncertain. This CDR3 is built from 14 residues. CDR1 is LGHDT and CDR2 is YNNKEL in the germline V gene (reference sequence). Trimming took 1 base from V and 5 from J, leaving 11 bases between them. The CDR3 sequence: CASSQGLGWETQYF. CDR3 in DNA: TGTGCCAGCAGCCAAGGGCTAGGATGGGAGACCCAGTACTTC.

Many counts were recorded for this clonotype. The chain carries TRBV6-2 or TRBV6-3 and TRBJ2-1; 8 bases line up with TRBD1. Losses at the gene ends were 8 bases for V and 3 bases for J; bases not matched to a gene: 6. The length of the CDR3 is 14 residues. Per germline, CDR1 MNHEY and CDR2 SVGEGT. CDR3 residues: CASSRTGFYNEQFF. The CDR3 DNA reads TGTGCCAGCTCCAGGACAGGGTTCTACAATGAGCAGTTCTTC.

In its sample, this clonotype was seen a few times. The chain links TRBV6-2 or TRBV6-3 to TRBJ1-1; tentatively, D is TRBD1 (5 bases). Germline V gene lookup returns CDR1 MNHEY and CDR2 SVGEGT. This CDR3 region has 14 residues. The V end lost 4 bases, the J end lost 0 bases, and 9 bases lay between the germline ends. The chain's CDR3 is CASSCGHLNTEAFF. The CDR3, as DNA: TGTGCCAGCAGTTGCGGACATTTGAACACTGAAGCTTTCTTT.

The chain is built from TRBV19 and TRBJ2-4, with 8 bases that match TRBD2. V gave up 3 bases and J gave up 3 bases; unmatched junction bases: 16. CDR1 and CDR2 from the germline V gene are LNHDA and SQIVND (reference sequence). The CDR3 sequence is 19 residues long. The DNA of the CDR3 is TGTGCCAGTAGTATCCCCCAGCGGGAGCCCCCTTCGGTCAAAAACATTCAGTACTTC. Translated: CASSIPQREPPSVKNIQYF.

In regard to this clonotype: A read error may be the cause here, since a much bigger clone is one base away. The rearrangement joins TRBV12-3 or TRBV12-4 to TRBJ2-1; the match to TRBD2 covers 11 bases. Germline trimming cut 6 bases from V and 9 bases from J; bases unmatched to any gene: 13. CDR3 size: 16 residues. CDR3 bases: TGTGCCAGCAGCCCTGTGGAGACTAGCGGGGACAGTGAGCAGTTCTTC. It encodes CASSPVETSGDSEQFF.

The DNA for the CDR3 is TGTGCCAGCAGCCCCCGCCCATCCCGTGGCAATGAGCAGTTCTTC. It encodes CASSPRPSRGNEQFF. The rearrangement uses TRBV7-3 and TRBJ2-1, with D uncertain. The CDR3 is 15 amino acids. Germline lookup yields CDR1 SGHTA and CDR2 FQGTGA. Trimming left V 5 bases short and J 6 bases short, with 17 bases between. Filled out from reference TRBV7-3 and TRBJ2-1, the complete variable domain reads GAGVSQTPSNKVTEKGKYVELRCDPISGHTALYWYRQSLGQGPEFLIYFQGTGAADDSGLPNDRFFAVRPEGSVSTLKIQRTERGDSAVYLCASSPRPSRGNEQFFGPGTRLTVL.

A note on this clonotype: It may be a read error: a sequence one base away is much more abundant. The genes are TRBV11-2 and TRBJ2-7; 7 bases match TRBD2. CDR1 SGHAT and CDR2 FQNNGV come from the germline V gene. J gave up 3 bases and V 4 bases, and 9 bases lay outside the gene matches. This CDR3 contains 15 residues. CDR3 DNA sequence: TGTGCCAGCAGCTCTAGCGGAGGCCTTGGCTACGAGCAGTACTTC. It yields the protein CASSSSGGLGYEQYF.

This clonotype was seen repeatedly, ten times or more. The CDR3 sequence is CSAREVGEGRPDTQYF. The DNA for the CDR3 is TGCAGTGCTAGAGAGGTCGGGGAGGGCCGCCCAGATACGCAGTATTTT. The gene calls are TRBV20-1 and TRBJ2-3, with TRBD2 matching over 7 bases. Per germline, CDR1 DFQATT and CDR2 SNEGSKA (reference sequence). The trim removed 0 bases at V and 4 bases at J, leaving 10 bases unmatched. CDR3 length: 16 amino acids.